This T cell receptor beta chain emerged from a study of T-cell memory formation after mild COVID-19 listed by TCRdb under 2021. Regarding the complete study: TCR sequence clusters from the two donors were found to be largely donor specific. Two young, previously healthy adult volunteers, one female and one male, were included in the cohort. Longitudinal TCRalpha and TCRbeta repertoire sequencing tracked T-cell clones expanding and contracting after mild COVID-19 in two donors.

The sequencer listed for this sample is Illumina NovaSeq 6000. TCRalpha and TCRbeta cDNA libraries were built by 5'RACE with constant-segment primers, adding sample barcodes and unique molecular identifiers. RNA was extracted from every sample with Trizol reagent. Amplification of the libraries took two PCR steps, and the second step added a second sample barcode plus Illumina TruSeq adapters. Libraries were sequenced on an Illumina NovaSeq with 2 x 150 bp paired-end reads. Regarding the original processing steps: The reads were demultiplexed and collapsed into UMI-guided consensus sequences using migec v1.2.7. Using mixcr v2.1.11, the UMI consensuses were aligned to TRA and TRB V and J templates and assembled into clonotypes. Expanded or contracted clonotypes were those called significant by both edgeR and NoisET, with noise models trained on biological replicates. For edgeR calls, the cutoffs were a false discovery rate-adjusted p below 0.01 and a log2 fold-change threshold of 1. As an exploratory analysis of dynamics, PCA with hierarchical clustering was applied to max-normalized trajectories of the 1000 most abundant clonotypes. Separately sequenced CD4+ and CD8+ repertoires were used to assign the CD4 or CD8 phenotype of responding clones. The public reads were reanalyzed by TCRdb: fastp trimming at Q25, MiXCR alignment, in-frame beta chains only. One record per CDR3 amino acid sequence lists the most common genes and DNA. The V and J calls come from TCRdb's annotation, not from the publication. The sample data list about 190,000 distinct CDR3 sequences, and over 9.5% of these were observed just once. The biggest ten clones account for 3% of the sample.

Looking up the germline V gene yields CDR1 SGHRS and CDR2 YFSETQ. Including the terminal cysteine and phenylalanine, the CDR3 comprises 14 residues. The entry retains the CDR3 DNA only, 42 bases that are in frame from base 1. V sheds 7 bases and J sheds 6 bases, leaving 19 bases between their ends. PBMCs were isolated by Ficoll-Paque density gradient centrifugation. Beyond this particular receptor, the publication reports: The detection of some responding clones in pre-infection memory suggests that pre-existing cross-reactive memory T cells joined the SARS-CoV-2 response. The second-wave clones that peaked on day 37 were not confirmed to be SARS-CoV-2 specific. The study covered only a couple of mild cases, and larger cohorts including severe cases with pre-infection samples were considered necessary. Clones contracting from day 15 to 85 had balanced CD4/CD8 phenotypes, while a second wave expanding from day 15 to 37 was biased towards CD4+. Contracting CD4+ clones were found mainly in CM and EM memory subsets, while CD8+ clones were enriched in EMRA.

As concerns this clonotype: No antigen is known for it. No qualities accompany the bases; no much larger clone lies one base away.

This chain joins TRBV5-1 to TRBJ1-1; 6 matching bases give a weak D call of TRBD1. The receptor comes from a man in his late teens or twenties who had mild COVID-19 (a few samples of this study predate the infection). The sample titles of this study are shuffled in the database, so cell type and time point are left out; the donor was told from shared clones. Sequenced sample: PBMCs or a T cell subset sorted from them (not recorded which). The encoded CDR3 is CASRSKQGNPEAFF. The DNA is TGCGCCAGCCGAAGTAAACAGGGTAACCCTGAAGCTTTCTTT.